The clone carrying this TCR beta chain was picked up one time. These data originate in a study of blood T cell repertoires in COVID-19. In the authors' methods: For nucleated cells, counts were estimated from reference gene primer amplification. Profiling relied on immunoSEQ multiplex PCR, and the TCRdb table lists in-frame clones only, not all of them. V and J calls plus clone size are reproduced from that table; the DNA served to infer D and trimming. This table has approximately 250,000 clones, around 86% appearing once. Looked up from germline, CDR1 is LNHDA and CDR2 is SQIVND (reference sequence). This CDR3 is built from 15 residues. Germline trimming cut 6 bases from V and 3 bases from J; bases unmatched to any gene: 5.

The rearrangement uses TRBV19 and TRBJ2-2; 9 nucleotides line up with TRBD2. What was sequenced was peripheral blood. The TCR comes from an older woman with COVID-19, enrolled during active disease. The CDR3 sequence: CASSPVAGDTGELFF. Written as DNA, the CDR3 is TGTGCCAGTAGCCCCGTAGCGGGAGACACCGGGGAGCTGTTTTTT.